The 24 T cell receptor beta chains in this list originate from one sample, sequenced in a study of T cell responses to AZD1222 COVID-19 vaccine. Produced via immunoSEQ multiplex PCR; TCRdb's table is partial and in-frame only. The table includes 100,000 to 150,000 clones, 88% detected once. Specimen: peripheral blood, collected on day 0 of AZD1222 vaccination. These receptor sequences come from an adult in good health.

The chain employs TRBV6-1 and TRBJ2-1; D not certain. Germline V gene lookup returns CDR1 MNHNS and CDR2 SASEGT. The CDR3 length is 14 residues. With 1 base removed from V and 8 bases from J, the gap between germline ends came to 12 bases. CDR3 coding DNA: TGTGCCAGCAGTGAAGTAGGGCAGACGGATGAGCAGTTCTTC. Translated: CASSEVGQTDEQFF.

This CDR3 reads CASSGGGRWQPQHF. In DNA form, the CDR3 reads TGCGCCAGCAGTGGGGGAGGTCGGTGGCAGCCCCAGCATTTT. V is TRBV10-1 and J is TRBJ1-5; D unresolved. Germline loops: CDR1 WNHNN, CDR2 SYGVQD (reference sequence). The CDR3 is 14 residues long. Trimming stripped 4 bases from V and 7 bases from J, with 14 bases between.

V gene TRBV28 combines with J gene TRBJ1-2, with TRBD1 as a possible D gene (6 bases). CDR1 is MDHEN and CDR2 is SYDVKM in the germline V gene. V was shortened by 9 bases and J by 0 bases, with 14 bases between the two germline ends. The CDR3 runs to 14 residues. The CDR3 DNA reads as TGTGCCAGTAACCCACAGGGACCTAACTATGGCTACACCTTC. Its translation: CASNPQGPNYGYTF.

The rearrangement uses TRBV11-2 and TRBJ2-2; 7 bases are shared with TRBD1. Germline CDR1 is SGHAT and CDR2 is FQNNGV. With 5 bases clipped from V and 0 bases from J, the junction kept 6 bases outside the gene matches. The CDR3 contains 16 residues. The CDR3 nucleotides read TGTGCCAGCAGCCCCGCACAGGGGACGAACACCGGGGAGCTGTTTTTT. Its translation is CASSPAQGTNTGELFF.

V usage is TRBV7-3 and J usage is TRBJ2-7; 12 nucleotides agree with TRBD2. The germline gives CDR1 SGHTA, CDR2 FQGTGA. The V gene end was trimmed by 5 bases and the J gene end by 7 bases; junction bases not matched to a gene: 3. There are 13 residues in the CDR3. CDR3 residues: CASSPGLAGEQYF. The DNA for the CDR3 is TGTGCCAGCAGCCCCGGACTAGCGGGAGAGCAGTACTTC.

V is TRBV6-2 or TRBV6-3 and J is TRBJ2-7; D is ambiguous. Trimming stripped 3 bases from V and 7 bases from J, with 7 bases between. This CDR3 region has 11 residues. Germline V lookup: CDR1 MNHEY, CDR2 SVGEGT. The CDR3 spells CASSYRVEQYF. The CDR3 bases are TGTGCCAGCAGTTATCGAGTGGAGCAGTACTTC.

The chain combines TRBV18 with TRBJ2-1; 7 nucleotides line up with TRBD2. Germline CDR1 reads KGHSH; CDR2 reads LQKENI. The CDR3 extends over 13 amino acids. V was clipped by 3 bases and J by 4 bases; unmatched bases: 0. This CDR3 reads CASSPGLYNEQFF. The DNA of the CDR3 is TGTGCCAGCTCACCGGGACTATACAATGAGCAGTTCTTC.

CDR3 sequence reads: CSALWPATGTDGYTF. CDR3 bases: TGCAGCGCCCTATGGCCCGCGACAGGGACGGATGGCTACACCTTC. V is TRBV29-1 and J is TRBJ1-2; 7 bases map to TRBD1. The CDR3 runs 15 residues. The germline V gene encodes CDR1 SQVTM and CDR2 ANQGSEA. Trimming cost V 7 bases and J 6 bases; bases outside gene matches: 17. Full variable domain (missing parts from reference TRBV29-1 and TRBJ1-2): SAVISQKPSRDICQRGTSLTIQCQVDSQVTMMFWYRQQPGQSLTLIATANQGSEATYESGFVIDKFPISRPNLTFSTLTVSNMSPEDSSIYLCSALWPATGTDGYTFGSGTRLTVV.

This chain links TRBV7-6 with TRBJ2-2, with 8 bases matching TRBD1. V lost 3 bases, J lost 2 bases, and 2 bases stayed unmatched. This CDR3 spans 15 amino acids. Germline-derived CDR1 and CDR2 are SGHVS and FNYEAQ. The DNA of the CDR3 is TGTGCCAGCAGCTTCGCAGGGGGCAACACCGGGGAGCTGTTTTTT. Its translation: CASSFAGGNTGELFF.

The chain combines TRBV19 with TRBJ1-1, with 9 nucleotides matching TRBD1. V lost 3 bases to trimming and J lost 0 bases; unmatched junction nucleotides: 5. This CDR3 has 16 residues. The germline gives CDR1 LNHDA, CDR2 SQIVND (reference sequence). CDR3 in amino acids: CASSIWDRALNTEAFF. CDR3 DNA: TGTGCCAGTAGTATTTGGGACAGGGCCTTGAACACTGAAGCTTTCTTT.

CDR3 loop: CASSRDREYGYTF. In nucleotides, the CDR3 is TGTGCCAGCAGTCGGGACAGGGAATATGGCTACACCTTC. V usage is TRBV12-3 or TRBV12-4 and J usage is TRBJ1-2; 9 bases are shared with TRBD1. The junction had 3 bases not matched to a gene; V was cut back by 5 bases and J by 5 bases. The CDR3 covers 13 residues.

This rearrangement joins TRBV28 to TRBJ2-7, with D perhaps TRBD2 (5 bases). The CDR3 has 16 amino acids. V was shortened by 2 bases and J by 4 bases, with 18 bases between the two germline ends. Germline CDR1 is MDHEN and CDR2 is SYDVKM. The DNA for the CDR3 is TGTGCCAGCAGTTTAGGGAAGAGGGTTGACGTTTACGAGCAGTACTTC. Its protein is CASSLGKRVDVYEQYF.

V gene TRBV6-5 combines with J gene TRBJ1-2, with D hard to call. The CDR3 contains 14 residues. V dropped 5 bases and J dropped 5 bases, with 15 bases sitting between them. Germline CDR1 MNHEY, CDR2 SVGAGI. CDR3 sequence reads: CASSTRTDSYGYTF. Here the CDR3 DNA reads TGTGCCAGCAGTACACGGACGGACTCTTATGGCTACACCTTC.

The chain links TRBV28 to TRBJ2-4, with 14 nucleotides matching TRBD2. The CDR3 has 13 residues. Germline V lookup: CDR1 MDHEN, CDR2 SYDVKM. The CDR3 DNA reads TGTACCTCCGGGACTAGCGGGAGATACATTCAGTACTTC. This gives the protein CTSGTSGRYIQYF.

CDR3 DNA sequence: TGTGCCAGCAGCAAACCTTGGACTAGCGGGTGGAGGGGGACCCAGTACTTC. Residues: CASSKPWTSGWRGTQYF. The chain combines TRBV21-1 with TRBJ2-5; the table's TRBD2 call for D was not verified on the DNA. TRBV21-1 is a pseudogene segment. This CDR3 has 17 amino acids.

The chain employs TRBV24-1 and TRBJ2-5; 7 bases align to TRBD2. Germline CDR1 reads KGHDR; CDR2 reads SFDVKD. Trimming took 2 bases from V and 5 from J; bases not matched to a gene: 7. The CDR3 sequence is 15 residues long. The CDR3 sequence is CATSDSEGGLETQYF. CDR3 in DNA: TGTGCCACCAGTGATTCCGAGGGAGGGCTGGAGACCCAGTACTTC.

The V gene is TRBV6-5, the J gene TRBJ1-4, with a tentative D call TRBD1 (6 bases). From germline, CDR1 is MNHEY and CDR2 SVGAGI. There are 14 residues in the CDR3. V was clipped by 7 bases and J by 2 bases, with 11 bases between them. The CDR3 reads CASKQGSTNEKLFF. The CDR3, as DNA: TGTGCCAGCAAACAGGGTTCGACTAATGAAAAACTGTTTTTT.

The V and J genes are TRBV7-9 and TRBJ1-1, with 7 bases fitting TRBD1. Germline-derived CDR1 and CDR2 are SEHNR and FQNEAQ (reference sequence). The V and J ends lost 5 bases and 5 bases, in that order; junction bases with no gene match: 8. This CDR3 is built from 14 residues. In nucleotides, the CDR3 is TGTGCCAGCAGCCTAGAGGGGGCTGATACTGAAGCTTTCTTT. Its translation: CASSLEGADTEAFF.

The rearrangement links TRBV5-6 to TRBJ2-2; no firm D call. The CDR3 runs 12 residues. Germline V gives CDR1 SGHDT, CDR2 YYEEEE. The V end was cut by 5 bases, the J end by 6 bases, with 8 bases between. The CDR3 DNA follows: TGTGCCAGCAGTCCTTACGCCGGGGAGCTGTTTTTT. It codes for CASSPYAGELFF.

This clone was recorded a few times. The V gene is TRBV5-1, the J gene TRBJ1-2; no definite D call. Per the germline V gene, CDR1 is SGHRS and CDR2 is YFSETQ. The CDR3 has 11 residues. Trimming stripped 7 bases from V and 5 bases from J, with 9 bases between. The CDR3: CASEDGYGYTF. CDR3 nucleotide sequence: TGCGCCAGCGAGGACGGGTATGGCTACACCTTC.

This chain links TRBV5-6 with TRBJ2-2; D unresolved. This CDR3 has 14 residues. In germline, CDR1 is SGHDT, CDR2 YYEEEE. Trimming took off 4 bases at V and 2 bases at J, with 9 bases between the two ends. CDR3 region: CASSPTPNTGELFF. In nucleotides, the CDR3 is TGTGCCAGCAGCCCGACACCTAACACCGGGGAGCTGTTTTTT.

The V call is TRBV28, the J call TRBJ2-7; 7 bases are a match to TRBD1. V shed 5 bases and J 6 bases; nucleotides not matched to a gene: 4. There are 12 residues in the CDR3. Germline assignment: CDR1 MDHEN and CDR2 SYDVKM. The CDR3 region has the DNA TGTGCCAGCAGTCTACAGGGGATCGAGCAGTACTTC. As protein: CASSLQGIEQYF.

The genes are TRBV6-5 and TRBJ1-2; 7 nucleotides align to TRBD1. Germline lookup yields CDR1 MNHEY and CDR2 SVGAGI. V lost 8 bases to trimming and J lost 3 bases; unmatched junction nucleotides: 3. The CDR3 runs 12 residues. CDR3 residues: CASRDRDYGYTF. DNA for the CDR3: TGTGCCAGCCGAGACAGGGACTATGGCTACACCTTC.

The chain recombines TRBV6-4 with TRBJ2-1, with TRBD2 identical over 11 bases. V lost 0 bases to trimming and J lost 10 bases; unmatched junction nucleotides: 8. The CDR3 runs 16 residues. Germline CDR1 reads MRHNA; CDR2 reads SNTAGT. The CDR3 DNA reads TGTGCCAGCAGTGACTCGAGTCTAGCGGGAGGCAACGAGCAGTTCTTC. Encoded protein: CASSDSSLAGGNEQFF.